This passage covers 12 T cell receptor beta chains from one sample sequenced in a study of blood T cell repertoires in COVID-19. Data came from immunoSEQ multiplex PCR; TCRdb stores just in-frame clones and leaves some out. The sample shows 150,000 to 200,000 clones, 84% of them seen only once. Material for sequencing was PBMCs or T cells enriched from blood (not recorded which). The receptors here all came from a woman aged 25-40 years who had been exposed to COVID-19.

As DNA, the CDR3 is TGTGCCAGCAGCCCATCTACGGGACAGATCTATGGCTACACCTTC. Protein product: CASSPSTGQIYGYTF. The chain combines TRBV9 with TRBJ1-2; 7 positions match TRBD1. Unmatched junction bases numbered 10, after V lost 4 bases and J lost 4 bases. CDR3 length equals 15 residues. Per germline, CDR1 SGDLS and CDR2 YYNGEE.

The gene calls are TRBV9 and TRBJ1-2; tentative D call: TRBD1 (5 bases). Per the germline V gene, CDR1 is SGDLS and CDR2 is YYNGEE. This CDR3 spans 15 amino acids. V was clipped by 3 bases and J by 8 bases, with 20 bases between them. CDR3: CASSADPGPAGGYTF. In nucleotides, the CDR3 is TGTGCCAGCAGCGCGGATCCGGGACCGGCGGGGGGCTACACCTTC.

J is TRBJ2-3 and V is TRBV5-4; D gene ambiguous. V lost 5 bases and J lost 0, with 7 bases in between. The CDR3 extends over 13 amino acids. CDR1 is SGHNT, CDR2 YYREEE, per germline (reference sequence). CDR3 sequence reads: CASRNRSTDTQYF. The CDR3 DNA reads as TGTGCCAGCAGGAACCGGAGCACAGATACGCAGTATTTT.

The rearrangement links TRBV7-6 to TRBJ2-3; D remains unclear. Germline loops: CDR1 SGHVS, CDR2 FNYEAQ. The V end was cut by 3 bases, the J end by 1 base, with 5 bases between. The CDR3 extends over 13 amino acids. The CDR3 DNA reads as TGTGCCAGCAGCTTTCGAGGCACAGATACGCAGTATTTT. As protein: CASSFRGTDTQYF. The variable domain in full, completed from reference TRBV7-6 and TRBJ2-3, reads GAGVSQSPRYKVTKRGQDVALRCDPISGHVSLYWYRQALGQGPEFLTYFNYEAQQDKSGLPNDRFSAERPEGSISTLTIQRTEQRDSAMYRCASSFRGTDTQYFGPGTRLTVL.

This chain links TRBV12-3 or TRBV12-4 with TRBJ1-1; D is possibly TRBD1 (6 bases). The V and J ends lost 8 bases and 1 base respectively, with 11 bases between them. The CDR3 runs 13 residues. The CDR3 bases are TGTGCCAGCTGCAAGGGGGAGAACACTGAAGCTTTCTTT. The encoded protein is CASCKGENTEAFF.

This chain joins TRBV5-1 and TRBJ1-1; 7 bases match TRBD1. Germline V CDR1 and CDR2: SGHRS, YFSETQ. The CDR3 totals 13 residues. V lost 1 base and J lost 10; bases outside the gene matches: 7. CDR3 DNA sequence: TGCGCCAGCAGCTTGCCCGGGACAGATACAGCTTTCTTT. As protein: CASSLPGTDTAFF.

This clone appeared once. The chain links TRBV5-1 to TRBJ2-5, with D unresolved. Germline CDR1 is SGHRS and CDR2 is YFSETQ. The CDR3 length is 14 residues. Deletions cut 0 bases from V and 1 base from J, with 7 bases between. The CDR3 sequence is CASSLAGIQETQYF. The CDR3 DNA is TGCGCCAGCAGCTTGGCCGGTATCCAAGAGACCCAGTACTTC.

The chain uses TRBV10-3 and TRBJ1-6; D uncertain. Between the trimmed V and J ends, which lost 10 bases and 7 bases, there was a span of 20 bases. Germline V lookup: CDR1 ENHRY, CDR2 SYGVKD. The CDR3 runs 15 residues. This CDR3 is CATSLGERANSPLHF. The CDR3 coding sequence is TGTGCCACCTCGCTTGGGGAGCGGGCGAATTCACCCCTCCACTTT.

This chain links TRBV30 with TRBJ1-1, with D tentatively TRBD1 (5 bases). Germline CDR1 GTSNPN, CDR2 SVGIG (reference sequence). This CDR3 is 13 amino acids long. V was pared by 4 bases and J by 8 bases, with 17 bases between. Written as DNA, the CDR3 is TGTGCCTGGAAACCCCCCCCGACAGACGAAGCTTTCTTT. Translation: CAWKPPPTDEAFF.

The gene calls are TRBV19 and TRBJ1-1, with TRBD1 matching 9 bases. CDR3 size: 15 residues. Germline V gene sequence: CDR1 LNHDA, CDR2 SQIVND (reference sequence). The V and J ends lost 11 bases and 0 bases, in that order; junction bases with no gene match: 10. CDR3 coding DNA: TGTGCCGGACAGGGGTTGACGACGTTGAACACTGAAGCTTTCTTT. Its protein product is CAGQGLTTLNTEAFF.

V usage is TRBV7-9 and J usage is TRBJ1-1; D may be TRBD1 (6 bases). Between the trimmed V and J ends, which lost 4 bases and 5 bases, there was a span of 14 bases. This CDR3 is built from 14 residues. Germline assignment: CDR1 SEHNR and CDR2 FQNEAQ (reference sequence). This chain's CDR3 is CASSSLGAQTEAFF. DNA for the CDR3: TGTGCCAGCAGCTCGTTGGGGGCGCAGACTGAAGCTTTCTTT.

The table lists this clone with a count of one. The V and J genes are TRBV30 and TRBJ1-3; possible D gene TRBD1, 6 bases. V was pared by 4 bases and J by 0 bases, with 10 bases between. Germline V gives CDR1 GTSNPN, CDR2 SVGIG (reference sequence). This CDR3 has 14 residues. This CDR3 is CAWTGGNSGNTIYF. CDR3 nucleotide sequence: TGTGCCTGGACGGGGGGCAACTCTGGAAACACCATATATTTT.